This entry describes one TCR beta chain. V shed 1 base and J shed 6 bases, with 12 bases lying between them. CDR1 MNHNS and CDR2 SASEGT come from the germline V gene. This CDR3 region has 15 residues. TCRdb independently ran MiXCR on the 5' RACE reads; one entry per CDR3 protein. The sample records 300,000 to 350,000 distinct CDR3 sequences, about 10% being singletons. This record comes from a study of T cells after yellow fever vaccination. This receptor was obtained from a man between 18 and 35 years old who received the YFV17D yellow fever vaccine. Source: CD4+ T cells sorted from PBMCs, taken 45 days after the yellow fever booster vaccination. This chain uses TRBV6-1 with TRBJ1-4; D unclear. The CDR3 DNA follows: TGTGCCAGCAGTGAAGTTCTGGCCCGGGATGAAAAACTGTTTTTT. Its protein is CASSEVLARDEKLFF.